The TCR beta chain under discussion was sequenced for a study of T-cell reconstitution after alpha-beta-depleted transplantation in children. Findings and limits, study-wide: The origin of alpha-beta T cells about two months after transplant was reportedly several hundred expanded graft clones.

J lost 7 bases, V lost 0 bases, and 4 bases had no gene match. CDR3 length: 14 residues. Germline CDR1 is SGHRS and CDR2 is YFSETQ. TCRbeta library preparation incorporated unique molecular identifiers. In TCRdb, the PCR reads were re-called with MiXCR into one record per CDR3 protein. The sample has a few hundred thousand distinct CDR3 sequences; under 30% are singletons. On this clonotype itself: The antigen is undetermined.

This TCR was sampled from a female patient aged 2-9 years who had a stem cell transplant for congenital amegakaryocytic thrombocytopenia, so the T cells may come from the graft donor. The chain is built from TRBV5-1 and TRBJ2-1, with TRBD2 identical over 7 bases. The sequencing here drew on PBMCs, mostly from graft donor cells, taken 360 days after TCRalphabeta/CD19-depleted stem cell transplant. CDR3 bases: TGCGCCAGCAGCTTGGACACTAGCGCGAATGAGCAGTTCTTC. It yields the protein CASSLDTSANEQFF. The complete variable domain, with remaining parts taken from reference TRBV5-1 and TRBJ2-1, reads KAGVTQTPRYLIKTRGQQVTLSCSPISGHRSVSWYQQTPGQGLQFLFEYFSETQRNKGNFPGRFSGRQFSNSRSEMNVSTLELGDSALYLCASSLDTSANEQFFGPGTRLTVL.